The clone carrying this T cell receptor (beta chain) was seen once. This entry comes from a study of blood T cell repertoires in COVID-19. Study-level information: Some COVID-19 samples were acute and others convalescent; all came from the United States, Italy and Spain. Sources were T cells, B-cell-depleted T cells, or PBMCs; the material itself was cDNA or gDNA.

In the original analysis: From reference gene primer amplification, estimates of nucleated cell counts were derived. The method was immunoSEQ multiplex PCR; TCRdb's version includes in-frame clones alone and lacks a portion of them. V and J calls and clone size are as listed in that table; D and trimming were resolved from the DNA. The data show around 190,000 clones, roughly 85% seen once. Germline assignment: CDR1 SNHLY and CDR2 FYNNEI. The CDR3 is 13 residues long. V was cut by 3 bases and J by 3 bases, with 8 bases left in between. The specimen sequenced was peripheral blood. The rearrangement links TRBV2 to TRBJ1-1, with unresolved D. The TCR originated in a woman aged 55-70 years with acute or convalescent COVID-19. CDR3 bases: TGTGCCAGCAGTGACAGCGAGGACACTGAAGCTTTCTTT. It translates to CASSDSEDTEAFF.